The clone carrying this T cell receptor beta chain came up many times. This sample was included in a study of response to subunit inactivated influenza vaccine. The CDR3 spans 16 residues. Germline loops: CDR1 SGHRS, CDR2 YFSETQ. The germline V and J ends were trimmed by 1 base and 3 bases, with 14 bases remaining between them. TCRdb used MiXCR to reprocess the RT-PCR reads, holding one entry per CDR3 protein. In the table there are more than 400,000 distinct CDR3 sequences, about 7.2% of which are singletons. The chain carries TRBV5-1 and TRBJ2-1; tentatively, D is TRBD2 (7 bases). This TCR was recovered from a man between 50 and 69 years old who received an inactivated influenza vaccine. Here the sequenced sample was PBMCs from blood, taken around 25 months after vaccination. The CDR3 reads CASSLTGRGRYNEQFF. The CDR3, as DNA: TGCGCCAGCAGCTTGACGGGGCGGGGGCGCTACAATGAGCAGTTCTTC. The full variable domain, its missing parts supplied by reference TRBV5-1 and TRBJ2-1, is KAGVTQTPRYLIKTRGQQVTLSCSPISGHRSVSWYQQTPGQGLQFLFEYFSETQRNKGNFPGRFSGRQFSNSRSEMNVSTLELGDSALYLCASSLTGRGRYNEQFFGPGTRLTVL.